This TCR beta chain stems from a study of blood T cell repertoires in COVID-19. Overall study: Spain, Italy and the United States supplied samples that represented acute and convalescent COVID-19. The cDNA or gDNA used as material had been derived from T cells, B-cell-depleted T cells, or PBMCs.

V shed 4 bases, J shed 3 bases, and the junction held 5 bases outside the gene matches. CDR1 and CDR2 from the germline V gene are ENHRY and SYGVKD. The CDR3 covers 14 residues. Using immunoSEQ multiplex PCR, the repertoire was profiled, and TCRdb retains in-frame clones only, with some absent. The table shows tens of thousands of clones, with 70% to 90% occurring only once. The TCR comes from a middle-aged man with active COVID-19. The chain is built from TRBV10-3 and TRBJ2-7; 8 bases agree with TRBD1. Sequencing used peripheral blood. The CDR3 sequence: CAISGGQGGYEQYF. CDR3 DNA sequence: TGTGCCATCAGTGGCGGACAGGGAGGCTACGAGCAGTACTTC.